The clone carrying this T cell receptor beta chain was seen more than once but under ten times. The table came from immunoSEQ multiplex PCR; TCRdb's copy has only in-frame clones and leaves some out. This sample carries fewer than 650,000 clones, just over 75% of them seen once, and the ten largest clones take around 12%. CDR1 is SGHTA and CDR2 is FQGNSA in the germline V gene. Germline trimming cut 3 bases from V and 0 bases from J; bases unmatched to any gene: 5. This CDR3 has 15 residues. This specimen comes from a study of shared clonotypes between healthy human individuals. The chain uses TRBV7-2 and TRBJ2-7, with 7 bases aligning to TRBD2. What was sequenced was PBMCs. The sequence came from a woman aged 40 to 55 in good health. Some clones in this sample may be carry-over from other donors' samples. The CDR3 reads CASSFMSGASYEQYF. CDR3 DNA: TGTGCCAGCAGCTTTATGAGCGGGGCCTCCTACGAGCAGTACTTC.